Following are 19 T cell receptor beta chains from one sample sequenced in a study of cytomegalovirus exposure and HLA in healthy donors. Amplification used 60 Vbeta primers and 13 Jbeta primers. Clones were read by immunoSEQ multiplex PCR, and TCRdb kept only the in-frame ones, dropping some. Of 150,000 to 180,000 clones listed, over 70% were seen once; the top ten hold 2% to 2.5%. What was sequenced was PBMCs. These receptors came from a man aged 25-45 years in good health and CMV-seronegative.

This CDR3 reads CASRPTALNTGELFF. CDR3 coding DNA: TGTGCCAGTAGGCCGACAGCACTCAACACCGGGGAGCTGTTTTTT. This chain links TRBV19 with TRBJ2-2; D may be TRBD1 (5 bases). Trimming took off 6 bases at V and 2 bases at J, with 13 bases between the two ends. This CDR3 is built from 15 residues. CDR1 LNHDA and CDR2 SQIVND come from the germline V gene (reference sequence). Supplemented by reference TRBV19 and TRBJ2-2, the full variable domain reads DGGITQSPKYLFRKEGQNVTLSCEQNLNHDAMYWYRQDPGQGLRLIYYSQIVNDFQKGDIAEGYSVSREKKESFPLTVTSAQKNPTAFYLCASRPTALNTGELFFGEGSRLTVL.

The CDR3 reads CASSPHSYEQYF. The CDR3, as DNA: TGTGCCAGCAGCCCCCACTCCTACGAGCAGTACTTC. The chain links TRBV13 to TRBJ2-7, with D uncertain. Trimming shortened V by 5 bases and J by 0 bases, and 5 bases separated the two germline ends. Per the germline V gene, CDR1 is PRHDT and CDR2 is FYEKMQ (reference sequence). The CDR3 loop spans 12 amino acids.

DNA for the CDR3: TGTGCCAGCAGCCCAAACAGAGATACGCAGTATTTT. This codes for CASSPNRDTQYF. V gene TRBV7-9 combines with J gene TRBJ2-3; D is undetermined. The V gene's germline CDR1 is SEHNR and CDR2 FQNEAQ (reference sequence). This CDR3 is 12 amino acids long. V shed 5 bases and J shed 5 bases, with 8 bases lying between them.

The V call is TRBV10-3, the J call TRBJ1-4; 8 bases are shared with TRBD1. The junction had 9 bases not matched to a gene; V was cut back by 2 bases and J by 7 bases. The length of the CDR3 is 16 residues. Germline CDR1 is ENHRY and CDR2 is SYGVKD. For the CDR3, the DNA is TGTGCCATCAGTGAGAGTGGACAGGGTGCGGGTGAAAAACTGTTTTTT. This sequence encodes CAISESGQGAGEKLFF.

This clone was detected a few times. The gene calls are TRBV9 and TRBJ2-7; 10 bases agree with TRBD1. The J segment lost 0 bases and the V segment lost 3 bases, leaving 6 bases of the junction unmatched. The CDR3 is made up of 16 amino acids. From germline, CDR1 is SGDLS and CDR2 YYNGEE. The CDR3 sequence is CASSAGTGVSSYEQYF. The CDR3 DNA reads TGTGCCAGCAGCGCGGGGACAGGGGTGAGCTCCTACGAGCAGTACTTC.

The chain is built from TRBV18 and TRBJ2-1, with 9 bases that match TRBD2. CDR3 size: 15 residues. Germline CDR1 and CDR2: KGHSH and LQKENI. V was clipped by 2 bases and J by 7 bases; unmatched bases: 6. The CDR3 loop is CASSPVASGENEQFF. DNA for the CDR3: TGTGCCAGCTCACCAGTGGCTAGCGGGGAAAATGAGCAGTTCTTC.

V gene TRBV6-1 combines with J gene TRBJ1-5; D may be TRBD1 (6 bases). Per germline, CDR1 MNHNS and CDR2 SASEGT. V shed 6 bases and J shed 5 bases, with 8 bases lying between them. This CDR3 spans 12 amino acids. The CDR3 loop reads CASRTGYQPQHF. In DNA form, the CDR3 reads TGTGCCAGCAGGACAGGTTATCAGCCCCAGCATTTT.

The rearrangement links TRBV5-1 to TRBJ1-4, with no clear D. This CDR3 spans 13 amino acids. Germline V CDR1 and CDR2: SGHRS, YFSETQ. The ends were cut back, 1 base at V and 8 bases at J, with 9 bases in the middle. This CDR3 reads CASSLNYREKLFF. CDR3 in DNA: TGCGCCAGCAGCTTGAATTACCGGGAAAAACTGTTTTTT.

The genes are TRBV7-9 and TRBJ2-3; D may be TRBD1 (7 bases). CDR3 size: 15 residues. CDR1 and CDR2 (germline): SEHNR, FQNEAQ (reference sequence). V was clipped by 5 bases and J by 2 bases, with 14 bases between them. The CDR3 nucleotides read TGTGCCAGCAGCCCCGACAGGGACTTCACAGATACGCAGTATTTT. This translates into CASSPDRDFTDTQYF. The variable domain in full, completed from reference TRBV7-9 and TRBJ2-3, reads DTGVSQNPRHKITKRGQNVTFRCDPISEHNRLYWYRQTLGQGPEFLTYFQNEAQLEKSRLLSDRFSAERPKGSFSTLEIQRTEQGDSAMYLCASSPDRDFTDTQYFGPGTRLTVL.

CDR3 in amino acids: CAWSTTRRTQYF. DNA for the CDR3: TGTGCCTGGAGTACAACTAGGCGTACGCAGTATTTT. The chain employs TRBV30 and TRBJ2-3; the D gene is possibly TRBD2 (5 bases). The CDR3 loop spans 12 amino acids. Deletions cut 2 bases from V and 8 bases from J, with 11 bases between. Per the germline V gene, CDR1 is GTSNPN and CDR2 is SVGIG (reference sequence).

The chain recombines TRBV6-1 with TRBJ1-1; D unclear. Trimming removed 4 bases at V and 3 bases at J, with 9 bases between. Germline CDR1 MNHNS, CDR2 SASEGT. The CDR3 consists of 13 residues. The CDR3 is CASSAFTDTEAFF. In DNA, the CDR3 is TGTGCCAGCAGTGCATTCACAGACACTGAAGCTTTCTTT.

The chain links TRBV5-1 to TRBJ1-1; D gene uncertain. V gave up 1 base and J gave up 1 base, with 5 bases separating them. Germline values: CDR1 SGHRS, CDR2 YFSETQ. This CDR3 has 13 residues. The CDR3 protein is CASSLIQNTEAFF. CDR3 in DNA: TGCGCCAGCAGCTTGATTCAGAACACTGAAGCTTTCTTT.

The chain recombines TRBV29-1 with TRBJ1-3, with 9 bases fitting TRBD1. Germline CDR1 is SQVTM and CDR2 is ANQGSEA. The CDR3 is 15 amino acids. Germline trimming cut 4 bases from V and 0 bases from J; bases unmatched to any gene: 4. In DNA, the CDR3 is TGCAGCGTTGTCGGGACAGGGACCTCTGGAAACACCATATATTTT. Protein sequence: CSVVGTGTSGNTIYF.

The chain combines TRBV4-1 with TRBJ1-4; D ambiguous. The germline V and J ends were trimmed by 0 bases and 5 bases, with 10 bases remaining between them. CDR3 length equals 15 residues. Looked up from germline, CDR1 is MGHRA and CDR2 is YSYEKL. CDR3 loop: CASSQERGNNEKLFF. The CDR3 region has the DNA TGCGCCAGCAGCCAAGAACGCGGGAACAATGAAAAACTGTTTTTT.

The chain uses TRBV6-1 and TRBJ1-1; D ambiguous. This CDR3 is 12 amino acids long. Trimming stripped 5 bases from V and 1 base from J, with 5 bases between. Germline values: CDR1 MNHNS, CDR2 SASEGT. This chain's CDR3 is CASSQENTEAFF. The CDR3 DNA reads TGTGCCAGCAGTCAGGAGAACACTGAAGCTTTCTTT.

The rearrangement uses TRBV9 and TRBJ1-1; D perhaps matches TRBD1 (5 bases). Deletions cut 5 bases from V and 3 bases from J, with 17 bases between. Germline values: CDR1 SGDLS, CDR2 YYNGEE. CDR3 size: 15 residues. The CDR3 region has the DNA TGTGCCAGCAGGAAATCGGGGAGGGGTGACACTGAAGCTTTCTTT. Translating gives CASRKSGRGDTEAFF.

The chain employs TRBV7-9 and TRBJ1-1; D is uncertain. The germline V gene encodes CDR1 SEHNR and CDR2 FQNEAQ (reference sequence). This CDR3 has 13 amino acids. Trimming cost V 5 bases and J 0 bases, with 7 bases left between them. The CDR3 DNA reads TGTGCCAGCAGCCCAACACTGAACACTGAAGCTTTCTTT. Its translation is CASSPTLNTEAFF.

This chain connects TRBV28 to TRBJ2-1, with 8 positions matching TRBD2. Trimming took 7 bases from V and 3 from J; bases not matched to a gene: 11. The germline V gene encodes CDR1 MDHEN and CDR2 SYDVKM. The CDR3 loop spans 16 amino acids. CDR3 protein: CASTPSSGGRYNEQFF. In DNA, the CDR3 is TGTGCCAGCACCCCTTCCAGCGGGGGCCGCTACAATGAGCAGTTCTTC. Full variable domain (rest looked up from reference TRBV28 and TRBJ2-1): DVKVTQSSRYLVKRTGEKVFLECVQDMDHENMFWYRQDPGLGLRLIYFSYDVKMKEKGDIPEGYSVSREKKERFSLILESASTNQTSMYLCASTPSSGGRYNEQFFGPGTRLTVL.

The rearrangement uses TRBV6-5 and TRBJ1-1; 8 bases map to TRBD1. The junction had 4 bases not matched to a gene; V was cut back by 0 bases and J by 1 base. The CDR3 totals 16 residues. The germline V gene has CDR1 MNHEY and CDR2 SVGAGI. In nucleotides, the CDR3 is TGTGCCAGCAGTTACTCCGGACAGGGTCGGAACACTGAAGCTTTCTTT. Translation gives CASSYSGQGRNTEAFF.